The sequence of this T cell receptor beta chain was determined in a study of CD8 T cells in ankylosing spondylitis. Study-wide findings and caveats: Ankylosing spondylitis blood appeared to carry a characteristic TCR beta motif of roughly eight highly homologous variants. With a CD8+ phenotype, disease-linked clones were relatively rare in peripheral blood. There were earlier reports of some motif variants in reactive arthritis synovial fluid and blood.

V dropped 5 bases and J dropped 0 bases, with 14 bases sitting between them. From germline, CDR1 is SGHTA and CDR2 FQGNSA. The CDR3 has 17 residues. This clonotype was observed once. Its antigen is not identified. Preparation of TCR beta libraries was done by quantitative 5'-RACE with molecular barcodes. TCRdb re-analysed the 5' RACE reads in MiXCR, keeping a single row per CDR3 protein. The table lists under 150,000 distinct CDR3 sequences, roughly 8% of them singletons. This sequence was found in a male donor with ankylosing spondylitis. Sequences were obtained from synovial fluid, either unsorted or a sorted T cell fraction (not recorded which). The chain is built from TRBV7-2 and TRBJ1-6, with D perhaps matching TRBD1 (6 bases). As DNA, the CDR3 is TGTGCCAGCAGCCGTGGGGGCACGCTCTCCTATAATTCACCCCTCCACTTT. This codes for CASSRGGTLSYNSPLHF.